This T cell receptor (beta chain) was identified in a study of blood T cell repertoires in COVID-19. Sequencing was performed with immunoSEQ multiplex PCR; in TCRdb, only in-frame clones are kept and a portion is missing. Among under 130,000 clones, about four fifths were seen once, and the ten largest hold approximately 15%. The CDR3 runs 13 residues. The V gene's germline CDR1 is MNHEY and CDR2 SMNVEV (reference sequence). V gave up 6 bases and J gave up 6 bases, with 12 bases separating them. The sequencing sample was made of peripheral blood. The chain recombines TRBV27 with TRBJ1-5; no reliable D call. The receptor was derived from a woman of 80 years or more with acute or convalescent COVID-19. In DNA form, the CDR3 reads TGTGCCAGCAGCCCAATCAGAGGTCAGCCCCAGCATTTT. Its translation is CASSPIRGQPQHF.